A single count supports the clone carrying this T cell receptor beta chain. This sample stems from a study of blood T cell repertoires in COVID-19. From germline, CDR1 is SGHNT and CDR2 YENEEA. The trim removed 5 bases at V and 8 bases at J, leaving 6 bases unmatched. This CDR3 has 13 amino acids. Repertoires were generated with immunoSEQ multiplex PCR, while TCRdb's copy carries only in-frame clones and drops some. The table has roughly 250,000 clones, about 91% seen once; the top ten hold around 1.3%. Material for sequencing was PBMCs or T cells enriched from blood (not recorded which). The receptor was isolated from a woman in her thirties or forties with acute COVID-19. The chain couples TRBV11-3 to TRBJ1-3, with 7 bases that match TRBD1. The CDR3 nucleotides read TGTGCCAGCAGCGTGGGACAGACGGACACCATATATTTT. Protein product: CASSVGQTDTIYF.